This T cell receptor beta chain was profiled in a study of shared clonotypes between healthy human individuals. Study details: Three plates each covered CD4 naive and memory; CD8 naive two, CD8 memory one.

As to this clone: Its antigen is undetermined. A read error may produce the germline difference seen at one junction end.

Genomic DNA (from each subset) was split evenly across several immunoSEQ plates. As handled by the study authors: ImmunoSEQ sequences covered only the junction and lacked quality scores; filtering therefore differed. Method: immunoSEQ multiplex PCR; TCRdb's copy keeps in-frame clones and lacks some. Clonal size and the V and J genes are those of that table, whereas D and trimming came from the DNA. The sample includes nearly 1,000,000 clones, less than 85% of them seen just once. Study observations and caveats: Approximately 5% of naive CD4 clonotypes were shared across a few donors.

Germline values: CDR1 LGHNA, CDR2 YNFKEQ. This CDR3 has 15 amino acids. Sequenced input: memory CD4+ T cells sorted from blood. Subset defined: CD45RA-negative fraction. The gene calls are TRBV4-2 and TRBJ2-7; TRBD2 might be the D (7 bases). The sequence came from a man aged 18 to 30 in good health. In DNA, the CDR3 is TGTGCCAGCAACCAAGGGGAGGGGGAATACGCCGAGCGGTACTTC. It specifies CASNQGEGEYAERYF.